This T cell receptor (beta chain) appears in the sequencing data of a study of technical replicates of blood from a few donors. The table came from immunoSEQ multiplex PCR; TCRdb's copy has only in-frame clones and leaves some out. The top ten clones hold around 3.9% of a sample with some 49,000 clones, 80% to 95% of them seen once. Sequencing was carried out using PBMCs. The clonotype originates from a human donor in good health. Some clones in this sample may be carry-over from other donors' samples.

This CDR3 reads CASFSGTNYGYTF. The CDR3 DNA is TGTGCCAGCTTCTCGGGGACTAACTATGGCTACACCTTC. The chain carries TRBV6-1 and TRBJ1-2; D ambiguous. Germline lookup yields CDR1 MNHNS and CDR2 SASEGT. Deletions cut 8 bases from V and 0 bases from J, with 10 bases between. The CDR3 is 13 amino acids.